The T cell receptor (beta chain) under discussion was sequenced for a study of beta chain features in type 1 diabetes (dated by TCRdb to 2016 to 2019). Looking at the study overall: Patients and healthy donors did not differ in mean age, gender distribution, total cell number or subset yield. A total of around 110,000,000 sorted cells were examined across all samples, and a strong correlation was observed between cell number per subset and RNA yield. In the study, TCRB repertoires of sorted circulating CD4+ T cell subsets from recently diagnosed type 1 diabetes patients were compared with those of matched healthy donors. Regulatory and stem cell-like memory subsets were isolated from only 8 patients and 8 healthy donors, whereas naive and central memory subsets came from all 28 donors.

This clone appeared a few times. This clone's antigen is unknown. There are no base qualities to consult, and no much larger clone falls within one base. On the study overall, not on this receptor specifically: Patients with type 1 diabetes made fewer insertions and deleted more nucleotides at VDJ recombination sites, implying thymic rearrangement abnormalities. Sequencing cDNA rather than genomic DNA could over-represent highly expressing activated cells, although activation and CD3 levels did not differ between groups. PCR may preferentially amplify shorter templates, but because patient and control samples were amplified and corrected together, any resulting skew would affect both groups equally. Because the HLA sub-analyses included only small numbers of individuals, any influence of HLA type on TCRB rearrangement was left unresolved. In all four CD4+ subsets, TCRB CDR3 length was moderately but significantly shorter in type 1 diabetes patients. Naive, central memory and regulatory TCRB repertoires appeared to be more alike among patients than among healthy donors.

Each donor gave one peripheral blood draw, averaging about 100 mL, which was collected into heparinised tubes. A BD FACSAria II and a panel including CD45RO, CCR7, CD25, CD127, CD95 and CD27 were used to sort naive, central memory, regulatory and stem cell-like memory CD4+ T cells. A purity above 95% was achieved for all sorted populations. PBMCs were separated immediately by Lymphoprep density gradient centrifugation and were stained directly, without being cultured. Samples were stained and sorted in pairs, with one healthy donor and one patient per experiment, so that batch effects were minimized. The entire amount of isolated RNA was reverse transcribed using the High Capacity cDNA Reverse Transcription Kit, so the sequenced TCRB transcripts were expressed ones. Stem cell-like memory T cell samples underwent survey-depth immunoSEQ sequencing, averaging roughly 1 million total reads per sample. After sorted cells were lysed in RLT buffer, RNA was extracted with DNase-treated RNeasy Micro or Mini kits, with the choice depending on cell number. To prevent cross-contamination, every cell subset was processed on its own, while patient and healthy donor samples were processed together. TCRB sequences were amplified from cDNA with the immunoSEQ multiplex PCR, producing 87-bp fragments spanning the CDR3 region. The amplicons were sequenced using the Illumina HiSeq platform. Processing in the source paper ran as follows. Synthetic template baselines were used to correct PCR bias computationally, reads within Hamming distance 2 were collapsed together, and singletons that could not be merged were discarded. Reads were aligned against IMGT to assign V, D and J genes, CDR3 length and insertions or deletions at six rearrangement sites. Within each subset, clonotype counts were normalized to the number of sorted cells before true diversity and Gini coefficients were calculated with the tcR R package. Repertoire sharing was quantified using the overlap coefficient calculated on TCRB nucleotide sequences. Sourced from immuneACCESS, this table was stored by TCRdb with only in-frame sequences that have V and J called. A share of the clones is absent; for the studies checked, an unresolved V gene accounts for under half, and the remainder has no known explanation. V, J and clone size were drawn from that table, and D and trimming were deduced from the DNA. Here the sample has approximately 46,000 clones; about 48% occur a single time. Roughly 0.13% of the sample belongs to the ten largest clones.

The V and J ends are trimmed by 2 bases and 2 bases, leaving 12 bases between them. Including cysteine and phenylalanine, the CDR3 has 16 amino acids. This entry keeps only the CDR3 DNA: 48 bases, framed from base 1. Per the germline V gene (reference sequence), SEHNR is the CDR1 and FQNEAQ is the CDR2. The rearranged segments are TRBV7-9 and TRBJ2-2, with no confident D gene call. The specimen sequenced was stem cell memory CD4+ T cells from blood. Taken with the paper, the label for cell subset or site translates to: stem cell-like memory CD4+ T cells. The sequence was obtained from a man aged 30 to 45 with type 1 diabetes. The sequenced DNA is TGTGCCAGCAGCTTAAAGGCAGGCCCAAACACCGGGGAGCTGTTTTTT. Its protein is CASSLKAGPNTGELFF.